A selection of T cell receptor beta chains follows, all from one sample in a study of response to subunit inactivated influenza vaccine. TCRdb reanalysed the RT-PCR reads using MiXCR and keeps one entry per CDR3 protein. Found here are 400,000 to 650,000 distinct CDR3 sequences, roughly 7.6% of them singletons; the top ten hold around 13%. The material sequenced was PBMCs from blood, taken roughly 24 months after vaccination. The receptor set was obtained from a man between 45 and 75 years old who received an inactivated influenza vaccine. CDR3s include the opening cysteine and the closing phenylalanine or tryptophan. A D gene is named only where the DNA matches it firmly. Clone size, where shown, is once, few, many, or a class for clones that have expanded.

TRBJ2-4 | - | TRBV12-3/TRBV12-4 | - | CASSLGIGAFSVKNIQYF | TGTGCCAGCAGTTTAGGGATCGGAGCGTTCTCGGTCAAAAACATTCAGTACTTC
TRBJ1-3 | - | TRBV27 | TRBD1 | CASSSGGFGNTIYF | TGTGCCAGCAGTTCAGGGGGTTTTGGAAACACCATATATTTT
TRBJ2-3 | few | TRBV12-3/TRBV12-4 | - | CASSFQAVSTDTQYF | TGTGCCAGCAGTTTTCAGGCAGTAAGCACAGATACGCAGTATTTT
TRBJ1-2 | few | TRBV7-2 | - | CASSPRPGDSGHTF | TGTGCCAGCAGCCCTCGGCCAGGGGACTCAGGCCACACCTTC
TRBJ2-5 | few | TRBV7-9 | - | CASSLGRKETQYF | TGTGCCAGCAGCTTAGGCCGAAAAGAGACCCAGTACTTC
TRBJ1-6 | - | TRBV2 | TRBD1 | CASSAIRQGGSPLHF | TGTGCCAGCAGTGCCATCAGACAGGGAGGATCACCCCTCCACTTT
TRBJ2-3 | - | TRBV2 | - | CASNPGPDTQYF | TGTGCCAGCAATCCGGGACCGGATACGCAGTATTTT
TRBJ2-1 | - | TRBV30 | TRBD2 | CASAGSSYNEQFF | TGTGCCTCAGCGGGGAGCTCCTACAATGAGCAGTTCTTC
TRBJ1-3 | few | TRBV4-1 | - | CASSQEGPVGRNTIYF | TGCGCCAGCAGCCAAGAGGGACCCGTGGGGAGAAACACCATATATTTT
TRBJ2-3 | - | TRBV12-3/TRBV12-4 | - | CASSSDRVADTQYF | TGTGCCAGCAGTTCGGACCGAGTGGCAGATACGCAGTATTTT
TRBJ2-1 | - | TRBV20-1 | - | CSAREEKRSTSYNEQFF | TGCAGTGCTAGAGAGGAAAAGCGGTCTACTTCCTACAATGAGCAGTTCTTC
TRBJ2-7 | few | TRBV9 | TRBD1 | CASSTDGTGFYEQYF | TGTGCCAGCAGCACAGACGGGACAGGGTTCTACGAGCAGTACTTC
TRBJ2-1 | few | TRBV6-2/TRBV6-3 | TRBD2 | CASNIGLELLSYNEQFF | TGTGCCAGCAACATTGGACTAGAACTTTTATCCTACAATGAGCAGTTCTTC
TRBJ2-6 | many | TRBV12-3/TRBV12-4 | - | CASSLVGASGANVLTF | TGTGCCAGCAGTTTAGTGGGGGCCTCTGGGGCCAACGTCCTGACTTTC
TRBJ2-5 | many | TRBV9 | TRBD2 | CASSRAGAQETQYF | TGTGCCAGCAGCCGAGCGGGGGCCCAAGAGACCCAGTACTTC
TRBJ2-7 | few | TRBV20-1 | TRBD1 | CSARPPDRGPYEQYF | TGCAGTGCTAGACCCCCGGACAGGGGGCCGTACGAGCAGTACTTC
TRBJ1-1 | - | TRBV6-1 | - | CASSEAPRVDTEAFF | TGTGCCAGCAGTGAAGCGCCTAGGGTTGACACTGAAGCTTTCTTT
TRBJ2-3 | few | TRBV20-1 | TRBD2 | CSARAGLGANTDTQYF | TGCAGTGCTAGAGCTGGACTAGGCGCCAACACAGATACGCAGTATTTT
TRBJ2-1 | many | TRBV6-1 | - | CASRPITGDPYNEQFF | TGTGCCAGCAGGCCTATAACGGGAGATCCCTACAATGAGCAGTTCTTC
TRBJ1-4 | - | TRBV6-5 | - | CASSYSLEEKLFF | TGTGCCAGCAGTTACTCCCTGGAGGAAAAACTGTTTTTT
TRBJ1-2 | few | TRBV29-1 | - | CSGDTGLGYGYTF | TGCAGCGGGGATACAGGGTTGGGATATGGCTACACCTTC
TRBJ2-7 | few | TRBV20-1 | - | CSASGQKIEQYF | TGCAGTGCTAGTGGGCAGAAGATCGAGCAGTACTTC
TRBJ2-7 | - | TRBV19 | TRBD1 | CASSKGGGLYEQYF | TGTGCCAGTAGTAAAGGGGGCGGCCTCTACGAGCAGTACTTC
TRBJ2-5 | - | TRBV7-2 | TRBD1 | CASSYGTGWQETQYF | TGTGCCAGCAGTTACGGGACAGGGTGGCAAGAGACCCAGTACTTC
TRBJ2-1 | - | TRBV5-1 | - | CASSLGGVYNEQFF | TGCGCCAGCAGCTTGGGGGGGGTCTACAATGAGCAGTTCTTC
TRBJ1-2 | - | TRBV12-3/TRBV12-4 | - | CASSSTEESGYTF | TGTGCCAGCAGTTCGACAGAAGAAAGTGGCTACACCTTC
TRBJ2-2 | few | TRBV5-1 | TRBD1 | CASSLTGQGYTGELFF | TGCGCCAGCAGCTTGACGGGACAGGGTTACACCGGGGAGCTGTTTTTT
TRBJ1-2 | - | TRBV30 | - | CAWSPSPGYTF | TGTGCCTGGAGTCCGAGCCCTGGCTACACCTTC
TRBJ2-3 | few | TRBV28 | TRBD2 | CASRTISGDSTDTQYF | TGTGCCAGCAGAACAATTAGCGGGGACAGCACAGATACGCAGTATTTT
TRBJ2-6 | - | TRBV29-1 | - | CSVGSQGSSGANVLTF | TGCAGCGTTGGGAGCCAGGGTAGCTCTGGGGCCAACGTCCTGACTTTC
TRBJ2-7 | - | TRBV7-2 | TRBD1 | CASSPGTGFGEQYF | TGTGCCAGCAGCCCCGGGACAGGGTTTGGCGAGCAGTACTTC
TRBJ2-1 | many | TRBV29-1 | TRBD1 | CSDRGNGNEQFF | TGCAGCGACAGGGGGAACGGCAATGAGCAGTTCTTC
TRBJ1-1 | - | TRBV20-1 | - | CSARPGNTEAFF | TGCAGTGCTAGGCCCGGGAACACTGAAGCTTTCTTT
TRBJ2-1 | - | TRBV9 | - | CASSVGRFSYNEQFF | TGTGCCAGCAGCGTAGGCAGATTCTCCTACAATGAGCAGTTCTTC
TRBJ2-3 | - | TRBV7-2 | - | CASSLSRGEATQYF | TGTGCCAGCAGCTTGTCGAGAGGGGAAGCTACGCAGTATTTT
TRBJ1-2 | - | TRBV5-5 | TRBD1 | CASSFSRDRNSYTF | TGTGCCAGCAGCTTTAGCCGGGACAGGAATTCCTACACCTTC
TRBJ1-2 | - | TRBV20-1 | TRBD1 | CSARGAQRDRGMYTF | TGCAGTGCTAGGGGGGCACAACGGGACAGGGGGATGTACACCTTC
TRBJ2-1 | many | TRBV15 | - | CATSREGHDEQFF | TGTGCCACCAGCAGGGAAGGACACGATGAGCAGTTCTTC
TRBJ2-5 | few | TRBV5-1 | TRBD2 | CASSPGLYGQETQYF | TGCGCCAGCAGCCCGGGACTATACGGCCAAGAGACCCAGTACTTC
TRBJ2-7 | - | TRBV5-1 | TRBD1 | CASSLAPGQIMSPYEQYF | TGCGCCAGCAGCTTGGCCCCGGGACAGATTATGTCCCCCTACGAGCAGTACTTC
TRBJ2-7 | - | TRBV6-2/TRBV6-3 | TRBD2 | CASSSLLGLAGDYEQYF | TGTGCCAGCAGTTCCCTTCTCGGACTAGCGGGAGATTACGAGCAGTACTTC
TRBJ2-5 | few | TRBV7-2 | TRBD1 | CASSPSDRGYEGAQYF | TGTGCCAGCAGCCCCAGCGACAGGGGGTACGAAGGGGCCCAGTACTTC
TRBJ2-7 | - | TRBV20-1 | - | CSAPGRTTGEQYF | TGCAGTGCCCCCGGCCGGACAACTGGCGAGCAGTACTTC
TRBJ2-7 | few | TRBV20-1 | - | CSARDRVEEQYF | TGCAGTGCTAGAGATCGCGTCGAAGAGCAGTACTTC
TRBJ1-3 | many | TRBV12-3/TRBV12-4 | - | CASSLSLSGNTIYF | TGTGCCAGCAGTTTAAGTCTCTCTGGAAACACCATATATTTT
TRBJ2-2 | many | TRBV20-1 | TRBD2 | CSARDSGGYTGELFF | TGCAGTGCTAGAGATTCCGGGGGGTACACCGGGGAGCTGTTTTTT